This is a list of T cell receptor beta chains from one sample in a study of blood T cell repertoires in COVID-19. Only in-frame clones appear in the TCRdb table, and some are missing; sequencing was by immunoSEQ multiplex PCR. Here the sample spans about 35,000 clones, around 85% being singletons. Specimen: peripheral blood. These receptors were taken from a man between 60 and 70 years old with active or convalescent COVID-19. CDR3s include the opening cysteine and the closing phenylalanine or tryptophan. Fields, in order: V gene, J gene, clone size, D gene, CDR3 DNA, CDR3 protein. D genes are given only for firm matches. Size is stated for part of the rows, as once, few or many counts, or as a class when the clone is expanded.

V: TRBV5-6
J: TRBJ2-1
size: .
D: .
DNA: TGTGCCAGCAGCTTTCGGTCCGAGCAGTTCTTC
CDR3: CASSFRSEQFF

V: TRBV14
J: TRBJ2-4
size: few
D: TRBD1
DNA: TGTGCCAGCAGCCCCGTTGGGGGACAGGGCCACATTCAGTACTTC
CDR3: CASSPVGGQGHIQYF

V: TRBV19
J: TRBJ2-5
size: .
D: TRBD1
DNA: TGTGCCAGTAGTATAACGGTCCGGACAGGACAAAACCTGGGGGAGACCCAGTACTTC
CDR3: CASSITVRTGQNLGETQYF

V: TRBV5-6
J: TRBJ2-5
size: .
D: TRBD1
DNA: TGTGCCAGCAGAACATATCCGGGACAGCCCCTCCAAGAGACCCAGTACTTC
CDR3: CASRTYPGQPLQETQYF

V: TRBV5-1
J: TRBJ2-2
size: .
D: TRBD1
DNA: TGCGCCAGCAGCCTACGGACAGGGTGGGCCGGGGAGCTGTTTTTT
CDR3: CASSLRTGWAGELFF

V: TRBV11-3
J: TRBJ2-1
size: .
D: TRBD2
DNA: TGTGCCGGCCTAAGGGGCCGCCTAGCGGGAGCCTCCTACAATGAGCAGTTCTTC
CDR3: CAGLRGRLAGASYNEQFF

V: TRBV7-2
J: TRBJ2-1
size: .
D: .
DNA: TGTGCCAGCAGCTTAGGTTCCCAACAGCCTTACAATGAGCAGTTCTTC
CDR3: CASSLGSQQPYNEQFF

V: TRBV6-1
J: TRBJ2-5
size: .
D: .
DNA: TGTGCCAGCAGTGAAGAAGCGTTGGGTGTTGAGACCCAGTACTTC
CDR3: CASSEEALGVETQYF

V: TRBV7-9
J: TRBJ2-3
size: .
D: .
DNA: TGTGCCAGCAGCTCCGACTGGTCAGTCGCAGATACGCAGTATTTT
CDR3: CASSSDWSVADTQYF

V: TRBV29-1
J: TRBJ1-1
size: few
D: TRBD1
DNA: TGCAGCGTTTCAAGGGACAGGGGGCTCTCTGAAGCTTTCTTT
CDR3: CSVSRDRGLSEAFF

V: TRBV4-2
J: TRBJ2-5
size: medium-sized
D: .
DNA: TGTGCCACCTCAGGGGGACTCTCTATCCAAGAGACCCAGTACTTC
CDR3: CATSGGLSIQETQYF

V: TRBV30
J: TRBJ2-2
size: .
D: .
DNA: TGTGCCTGGAGTGTCGGTGGGAACACCGGGGAGCTGTTTTTT
CDR3: CAWSVGGNTGELFF

V: TRBV7-8
J: TRBJ2-2
size: .
D: .
DNA: TGTGCCAGCAGCTCCCAGGTATTAGCGGTCACCGGGGAGCTGTTTTTT
CDR3: CASSSQVLAVTGELFF

V: TRBV5-6
J: TRBJ1-6
size: few
D: .
DNA: TGTGCCAGCAGCTTGGTAGGGGACAAGAATTCACCCCTCCACTTT
CDR3: CASSLVGDKNSPLHF

V: TRBV5-1
J: TRBJ2-3
size: .
D: TRBD1
DNA: TGCGCCAGCATCAGAGGGACAGCCATCACAGATACGCAGTATTTT
CDR3: CASIRGTAITDTQYF

V: TRBV2
J: TRBJ2-3
size: .
D: .
DNA: TGTGCCAGCAGTTTGGTCGGGGGGCTTAGCACAGATACGCAGTATTTT
CDR3: CASSLVGGLSTDTQYF

V: TRBV7-6
J: TRBJ2-3
size: .
D: TRBD2
DNA: TGTGCCAGCAGCCCCTCTAGCGGGAGCCCAGATACGCAGTATTTT
CDR3: CASSPSSGSPDTQYF

V: TRBV2
J: TRBJ2-5
size: .
D: .
DNA: TGTGCCAGCAGGGGCATGGGCCGAGAGACCCAGTACTTC
CDR3: CASRGMGRETQYF

V: TRBV6-5
J: TRBJ1-6
size: .
D: .
DNA: TGTGCCAGCAGCTTTCGGGACACCGTTCGTTCACCCCTCCACTTT
CDR3: CASSFRDTVRSPLHF

V: TRBV30
J: TRBJ2-1
size: .
D: TRBD2
DNA: TGTGCCTGGAGGACTAGCGGGAGCTATGAGCAGTTCTTC
CDR3: CAWRTSGSYEQFF

V: TRBV5-1
J: TRBJ2-1
size: .
D: TRBD2
DNA: TGCGCCAGCAGAAAGGTAGCGGGGGGCCCCTACAATGAGCAGTTCTTC
CDR3: CASRKVAGGPYNEQFF

V: TRBV6-5
J: TRBJ2-1
size: .
D: TRBD2
DNA: TGTGCCAGCAGTTCTCCGACTAGCGGCGGAGAGCAGTTCTTC
CDR3: CASSSPTSGGEQFF

V: TRBV5-1
J: TRBJ1-3
size: .
D: .
DNA: TGCGCCAGCAGCCCCGGGGGGGTTCCCTCTGGAAACACCATATATTTT
CDR3: CASSPGGVPSGNTIYF